The T cell receptor beta chain under discussion was sequenced for a study of blood T cell repertoires in COVID-19. Looked up from germline, CDR1 is SGHAT and CDR2 is FQNNGV. V was shortened by 2 bases and J by 5 bases, with 8 bases between the two germline ends. This CDR3 region has 13 residues. The method was immunoSEQ multiplex PCR; TCRdb's version includes in-frame clones alone and lacks a portion of them. This table has 100,000 to 150,000 clones, 70% to 90% appearing once. The receptor's source is a man in his forties or fifties with acute or convalescent COVID-19. Sequencing was carried out using peripheral blood. The V gene is TRBV11-2, the J gene TRBJ2-3, with a tentative D call TRBD1 (5 bases). CDR3 bases: TGTGCCAGCAGCTTATTTAGGGGAGATACGCAGTATTTT. Translating it yields CASSLFRGDTQYF. Looking up the rest from reference TRBV11-2 and TRBJ2-3 gives the full variable domain: EAGVAQSPRYKIIEKRQSVAFWCNPISGHATLYWYQQILGQGPKLLIQFQNNGVVDDSQLPKDRFSAERLKGVDSTLKIQPAKLEDSAVYLCASSLFRGDTQYFGPGTRLTVL.